This TCR beta chain originates from a study of T cell responses to AZD1222 COVID-19 vaccine. Study-level findings and limits: Reportedly, nearly half the spike-specific TCRs target unmutated variant regions.

The CDR3 runs 14 residues. Germline loops: CDR1 SGHVS, CDR2 FQNEAQ. TCRdb's table, derived via immunoSEQ multiplex PCR, lists solely in-frame clones and lacks some. The sample yields about 130,000 clones, 70% to 90% seen once. In regard to this clone: Its antigen remains unidentified. A read error may account for a junction end that differs from germline.

Sequences were derived from peripheral blood, sampled on day 0 of AZD1222 vaccination. This sequence originates from an adult in good health. The chain has TRBV7-8 and TRBJ2-7, with D hard to call. The CDR3 spells CASNLPGFQREQYF. Written as DNA, the CDR3 is TGTGCCAGCAACTTACCCGGATTCCAACGCGAGCAGTACTTC.